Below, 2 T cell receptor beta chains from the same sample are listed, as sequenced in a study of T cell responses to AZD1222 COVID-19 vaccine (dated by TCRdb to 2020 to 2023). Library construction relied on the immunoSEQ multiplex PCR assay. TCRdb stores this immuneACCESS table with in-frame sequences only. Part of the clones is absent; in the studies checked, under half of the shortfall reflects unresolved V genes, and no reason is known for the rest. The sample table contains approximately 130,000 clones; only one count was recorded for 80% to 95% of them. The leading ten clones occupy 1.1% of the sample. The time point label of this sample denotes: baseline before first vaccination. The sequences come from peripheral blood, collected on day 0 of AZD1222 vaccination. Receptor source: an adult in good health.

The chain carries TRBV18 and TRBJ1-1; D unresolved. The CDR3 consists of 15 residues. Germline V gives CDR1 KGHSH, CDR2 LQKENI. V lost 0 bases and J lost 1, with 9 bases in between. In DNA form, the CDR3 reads TGTGCCAGCTCACCACCAGACGCCTGGAACACTGAAGCTTTCTTT. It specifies CASSPPDAWNTEAFF.

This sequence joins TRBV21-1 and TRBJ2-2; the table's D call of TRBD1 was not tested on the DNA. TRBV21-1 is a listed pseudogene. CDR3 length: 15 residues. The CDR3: CASSKGWGRTGELFF. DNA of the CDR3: TGTGCCAGCAGCAAGGGTTGGGGGCGCACCGGGGAGCTGTTTTTT.